The source of this T cell receptor beta chain is a study of blood T cell repertoires in COVID-19. Deletions cut 2 bases from V and 3 bases from J, with 11 bases between. Germline CDR1 reads SGHRS; CDR2 reads YFSETQ. The CDR3 is made up of 15 amino acids. Concerning this clone itself: This CDR3 is also generated by other DNA sequences in the sample.

Profiling relied on immunoSEQ multiplex PCR, and the TCRdb table lists in-frame clones only, not all of them. The sample gives 250,000 to 300,000 clones, approximately 85% of which show up once; more than 9.5% is in the top ten. The sample comprised peripheral blood. The chain is built from TRBV5-1 and TRBJ2-2, with D possibly matching TRBD1 (6 bases). The TCR sequence derives from a woman aged 70 to 79 with acute or convalescent COVID-19. The CDR3 here is CASSFRGADTGELFF. The CDR3 DNA reads TGCGCCAGCAGCTTCAGGGGAGCCGACACCGGGGAGCTGTTTTTT.